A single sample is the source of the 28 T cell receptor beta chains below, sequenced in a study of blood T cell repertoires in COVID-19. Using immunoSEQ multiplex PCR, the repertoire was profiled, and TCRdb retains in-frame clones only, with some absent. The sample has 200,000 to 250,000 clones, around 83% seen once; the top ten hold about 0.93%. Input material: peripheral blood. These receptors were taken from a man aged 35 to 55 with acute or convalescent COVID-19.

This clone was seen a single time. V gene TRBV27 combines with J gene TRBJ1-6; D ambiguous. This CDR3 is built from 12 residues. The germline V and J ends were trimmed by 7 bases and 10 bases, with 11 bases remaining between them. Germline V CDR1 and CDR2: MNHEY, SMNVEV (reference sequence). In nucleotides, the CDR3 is TGTGCCAGCAAAGGGAGTAAATCACCCCTCCACTTT. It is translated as CASKGSKSPLHF.

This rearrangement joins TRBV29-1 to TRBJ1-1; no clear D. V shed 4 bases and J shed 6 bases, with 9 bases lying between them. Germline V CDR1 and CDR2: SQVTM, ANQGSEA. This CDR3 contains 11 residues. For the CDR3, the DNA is TGCAGCGTTGCGGGTTCGTCTGAAGCTTTCTTT. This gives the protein CSVAGSSEAFF.

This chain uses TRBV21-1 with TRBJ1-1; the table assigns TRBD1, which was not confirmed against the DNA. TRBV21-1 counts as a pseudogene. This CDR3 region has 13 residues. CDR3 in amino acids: CASKSDRNTEAFF. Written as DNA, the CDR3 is TGTGCCAGCAAATCGGACAGGAACACTGAAGCTTTCTTT.

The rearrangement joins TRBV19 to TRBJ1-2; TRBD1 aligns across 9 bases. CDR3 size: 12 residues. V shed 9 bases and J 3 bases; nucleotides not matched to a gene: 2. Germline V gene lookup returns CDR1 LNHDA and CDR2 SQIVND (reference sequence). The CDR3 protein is CASRDRDYGYTF. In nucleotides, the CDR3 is TGTGCCAGCCGGGACAGGGACTATGGCTACACCTTC.

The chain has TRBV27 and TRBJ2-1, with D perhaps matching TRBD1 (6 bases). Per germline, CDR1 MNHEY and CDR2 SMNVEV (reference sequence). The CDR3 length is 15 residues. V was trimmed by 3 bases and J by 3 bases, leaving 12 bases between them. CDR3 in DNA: TGTGCCAGCAGTTTCAGCCGGGACAACTACAATGAGCAGTTCTTC. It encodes CASSFSRDNYNEQFF.

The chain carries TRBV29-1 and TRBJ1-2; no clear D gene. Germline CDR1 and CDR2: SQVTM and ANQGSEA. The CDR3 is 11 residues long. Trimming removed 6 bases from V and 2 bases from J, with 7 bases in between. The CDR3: CSVQVNYGYTF. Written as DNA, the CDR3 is TGCAGCGTCCAGGTGAACTATGGCTACACCTTC. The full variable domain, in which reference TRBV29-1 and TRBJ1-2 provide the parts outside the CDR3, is SAVISQKPSRDICQRGTSLTIQCQVDSQVTMMFWYRQQPGQSLTLIATANQGSEATYESGFVIDKFPISRPNLTFSTLTVSNMSPEDSSIYLCSVQVNYGYTFGSGTRLTVV.

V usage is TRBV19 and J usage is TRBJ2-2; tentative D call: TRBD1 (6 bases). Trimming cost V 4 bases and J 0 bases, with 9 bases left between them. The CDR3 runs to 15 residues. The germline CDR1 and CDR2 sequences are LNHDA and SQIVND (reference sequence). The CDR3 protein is CASSKGGTNTGELFF. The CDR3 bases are TGTGCCAGTAGTAAAGGGGGTACGAACACCGGGGAGCTGTTTTTT.

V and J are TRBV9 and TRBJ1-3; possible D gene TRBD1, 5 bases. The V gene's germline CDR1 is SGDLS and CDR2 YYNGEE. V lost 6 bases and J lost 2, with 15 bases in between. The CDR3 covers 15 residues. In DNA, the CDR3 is TGTGCCAGCACACCCGCCGGGGGGGCTGGAAACACCATATATTTT. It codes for CASTPAGGAGNTIYF.

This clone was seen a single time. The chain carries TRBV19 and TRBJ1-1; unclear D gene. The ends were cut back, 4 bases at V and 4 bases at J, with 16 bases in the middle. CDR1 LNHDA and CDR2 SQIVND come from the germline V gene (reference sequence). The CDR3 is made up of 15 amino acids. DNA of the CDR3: TGTGCCAGTAGTACCTTTTCGGGATGGGGCACTGAAGCTTTCTTT. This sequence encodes CASSTFSGWGTEAFF. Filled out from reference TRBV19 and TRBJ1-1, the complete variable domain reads DGGITQSPKYLFRKEGQNVTLSCEQNLNHDAMYWYRQDPGQGLRLIYYSQIVNDFQKGDIAEGYSVSREKKESFPLTVTSAQKNPTAFYLCASSTFSGWGTEAFFGQGTRLTVV.

In DNA, the CDR3 is TGCGCCAGCAGCTTCATGGACTTAGGCTCCTACGAGCAGTACTTC. It translates to CASSFMDLGSYEQYF. V usage is TRBV5-1 and J usage is TRBJ2-7, with D maybe TRBD2 (5 bases). V was cut by 2 bases and J by 0 bases, with 12 bases left in between. This CDR3 is built from 15 residues. Germline loops: CDR1 SGHRS, CDR2 YFSETQ.

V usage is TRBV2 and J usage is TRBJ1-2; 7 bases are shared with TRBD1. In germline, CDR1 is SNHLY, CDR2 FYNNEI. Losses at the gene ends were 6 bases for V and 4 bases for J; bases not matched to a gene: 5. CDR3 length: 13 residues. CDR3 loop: CASRAGTAYGYTF. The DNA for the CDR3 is TGTGCCAGCAGGGCTGGGACAGCCTATGGCTACACCTTC.

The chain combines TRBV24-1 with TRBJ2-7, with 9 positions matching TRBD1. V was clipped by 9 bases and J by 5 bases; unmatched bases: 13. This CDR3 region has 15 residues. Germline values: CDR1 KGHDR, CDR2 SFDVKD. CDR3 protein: CATVMHGTGLNEQYF. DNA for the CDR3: TGTGCCACCGTCATGCACGGGACAGGGCTCAACGAGCAGTACTTC.

CDR3 amino acids: CASSRSGNGNTEAFF. CDR3 sequence (DNA): TGTGCCAGCAGCCGTTCAGGGAATGGGAACACTGAAGCTTTCTTT. The chain has TRBV11-2 and TRBJ1-1; D is perhaps TRBD1 (5 bases). Germline CDR1 SGHAT, CDR2 FQNNGV. Trimming stripped 5 bases from V and 1 base from J, with 14 bases between. The length of the CDR3 is 15 residues.

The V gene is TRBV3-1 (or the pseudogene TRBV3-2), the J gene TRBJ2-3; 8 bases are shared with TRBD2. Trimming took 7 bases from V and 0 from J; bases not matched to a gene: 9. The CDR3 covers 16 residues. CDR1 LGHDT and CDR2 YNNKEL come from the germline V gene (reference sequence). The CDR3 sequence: CASTSGGLTSTDTQYF. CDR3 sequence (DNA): TGTGCCAGCACAAGCGGGGGCCTTACGAGCACAGATACGCAGTATTTT.

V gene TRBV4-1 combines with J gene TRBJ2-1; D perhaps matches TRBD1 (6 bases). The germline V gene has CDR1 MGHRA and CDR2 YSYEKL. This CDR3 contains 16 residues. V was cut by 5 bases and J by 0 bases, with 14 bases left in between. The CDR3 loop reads CASSTHTGSSYNEQFF. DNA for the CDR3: TGCGCCAGCAGCACTCATACAGGGAGCTCCTACAATGAGCAGTTCTTC.

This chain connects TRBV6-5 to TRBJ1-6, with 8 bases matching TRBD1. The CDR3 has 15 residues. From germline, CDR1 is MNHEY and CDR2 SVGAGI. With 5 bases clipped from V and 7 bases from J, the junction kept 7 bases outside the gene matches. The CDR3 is CASSIEGQVNSPLHF. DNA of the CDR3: TGTGCCAGCAGTATTGAGGGACAGGTCAATTCACCCCTCCACTTT.

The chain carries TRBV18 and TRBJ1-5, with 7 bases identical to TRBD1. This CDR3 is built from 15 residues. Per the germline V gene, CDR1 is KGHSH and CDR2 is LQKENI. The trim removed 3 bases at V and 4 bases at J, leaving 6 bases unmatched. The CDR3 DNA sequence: TGTGCCAGCTCACCCGTGGGACAGCAAAATCAGCCCCAGCATTTT. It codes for CASSPVGQQNQPQHF.

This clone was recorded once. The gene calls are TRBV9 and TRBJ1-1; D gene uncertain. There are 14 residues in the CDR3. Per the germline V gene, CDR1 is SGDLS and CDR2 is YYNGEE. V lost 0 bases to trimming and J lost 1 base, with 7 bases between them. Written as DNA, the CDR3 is TGTGCCAGCAGCGTAGGAGGGCGGAACACTGAAGCTTTCTTT. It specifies CASSVGGRNTEAFF. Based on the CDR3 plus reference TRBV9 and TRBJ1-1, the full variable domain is DSGVTQTPKHLITATGQRVTLRCSPRSGDLSVYWYQQSLDQGLQFLIQYYNGEERAKGNILERFSAQQFPDLHSELNLSSLELGDSALYFCASSVGGRNTEAFFGQGTRLTVV.

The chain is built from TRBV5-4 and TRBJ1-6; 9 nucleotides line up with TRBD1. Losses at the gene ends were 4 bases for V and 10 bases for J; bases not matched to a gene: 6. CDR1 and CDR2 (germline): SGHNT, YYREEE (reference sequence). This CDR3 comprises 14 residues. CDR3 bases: TGTGCCAGCAGCCTTACAGGGGGCGAGTCACCCCTCCACTTT. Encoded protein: CASSLTGGESPLHF.

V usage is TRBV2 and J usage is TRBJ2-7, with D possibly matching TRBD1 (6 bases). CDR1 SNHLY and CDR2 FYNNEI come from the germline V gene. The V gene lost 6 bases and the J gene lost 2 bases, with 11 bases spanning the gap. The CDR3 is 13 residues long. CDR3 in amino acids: CASSQTGTYEQYF. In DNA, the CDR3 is TGTGCCAGCAGCCAGACAGGTACCTACGAGCAGTACTTC.

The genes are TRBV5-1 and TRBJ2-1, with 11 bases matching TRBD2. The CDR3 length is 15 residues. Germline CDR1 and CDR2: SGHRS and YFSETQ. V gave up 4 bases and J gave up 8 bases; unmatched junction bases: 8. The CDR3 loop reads CASSPIAGGQDEQFF. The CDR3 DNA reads TGCGCCAGCAGCCCGATAGCGGGGGGGCAGGATGAGCAGTTCTTC.

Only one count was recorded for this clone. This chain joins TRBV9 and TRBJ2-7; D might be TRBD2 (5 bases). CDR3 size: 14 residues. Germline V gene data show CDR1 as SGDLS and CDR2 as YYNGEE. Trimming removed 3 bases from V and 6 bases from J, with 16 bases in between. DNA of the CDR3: TGTGCCAGCAGCGCGAATAGCGAGGTTGGCGAGCAGTACTTC. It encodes CASSANSEVGEQYF.

This CDR3 is CASSQDLGTSAYTF. Written as DNA, the CDR3 is TGTGCCAGCAGCCAAGATCTTGGGACATCTGCCTACACCTTC. V usage is TRBV3-1 (or the pseudogene TRBV3-2) and J usage is TRBJ1-2; D might be TRBD1 (6 bases). The CDR3 contains 14 residues. Germline CDR1 and CDR2: LGHDT and YNNKEL (reference sequence). The V gene lost 0 bases and the J gene lost 10 bases, with 15 bases spanning the gap.

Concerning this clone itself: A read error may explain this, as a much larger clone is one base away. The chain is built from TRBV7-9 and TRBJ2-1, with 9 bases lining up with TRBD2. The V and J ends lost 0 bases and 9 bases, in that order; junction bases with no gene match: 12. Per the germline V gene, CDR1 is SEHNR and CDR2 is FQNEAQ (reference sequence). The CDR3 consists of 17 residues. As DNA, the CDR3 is TGTGCCAGCAGCTTAGCGACTAGCGGAAGTTCGAGGAGTGAGCAGTTCTTC. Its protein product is CASSLATSGSSRSEQFF.

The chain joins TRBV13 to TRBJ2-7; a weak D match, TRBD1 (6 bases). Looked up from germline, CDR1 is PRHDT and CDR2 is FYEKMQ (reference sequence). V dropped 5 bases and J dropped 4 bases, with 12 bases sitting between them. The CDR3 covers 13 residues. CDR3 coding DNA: TGTGCCAGCAGCCCGGAGGACAGTTACGAGCAGTACTTC. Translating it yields CASSPEDSYEQYF. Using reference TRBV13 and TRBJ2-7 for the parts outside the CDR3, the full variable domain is AAGVIQSPRHLIKEKRETATLKCYPIPRHDTVYWYQQGPGQDPQFLISFYEKMQSDKGSIPDRFSAQQFSDYHSELNMSSLELGDSALYFCASSPEDSYEQYFGPGTRLTVT.

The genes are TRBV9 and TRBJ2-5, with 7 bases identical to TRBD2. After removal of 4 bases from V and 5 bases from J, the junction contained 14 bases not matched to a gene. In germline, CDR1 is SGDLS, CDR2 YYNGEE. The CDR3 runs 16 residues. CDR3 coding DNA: TGTGCCAGCAGCCGGTACAGCGGGGACCTTGGGGAGACCCAGTACTTC. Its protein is CASSRYSGDLGETQYF. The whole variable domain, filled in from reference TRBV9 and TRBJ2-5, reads DSGVTQTPKHLITATGQRVTLRCSPRSGDLSVYWYQQSLDQGLQFLIQYYNGEERAKGNILERFSAQQFPDLHSELNLSSLELGDSALYFCASSRYSGDLGETQYFGPGTRLLVL.

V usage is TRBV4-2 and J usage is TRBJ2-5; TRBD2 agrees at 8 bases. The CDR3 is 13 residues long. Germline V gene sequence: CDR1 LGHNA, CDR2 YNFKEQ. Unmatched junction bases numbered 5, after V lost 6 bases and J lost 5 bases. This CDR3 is CASRDGGGETQYF. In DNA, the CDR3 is TGTGCCAGCAGGGACGGGGGGGGCGAGACCCAGTACTTC.

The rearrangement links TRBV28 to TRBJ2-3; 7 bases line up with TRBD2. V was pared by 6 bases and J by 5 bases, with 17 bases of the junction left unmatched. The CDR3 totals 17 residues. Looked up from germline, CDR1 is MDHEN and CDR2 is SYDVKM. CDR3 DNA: TGTGCCAGCAGCTCCCAAACTAGCGCCACCTGGGGAGATACGCAGTATTTT. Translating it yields CASSSQTSATWGDTQYF.